This T cell receptor (beta chain) derives from a study of blood T cell repertoires in COVID-19. Study information: Some COVID-19 samples were acute and others convalescent; all came from the United States, Italy and Spain. T cells, B-cell-depleted T cells, or PBMCs supplied cDNA or gDNA.

Germline-derived CDR1 and CDR2 are MNHEY and SMNVEV (reference sequence). V was clipped by 3 bases and J by 3 bases, with 15 bases between them. This CDR3 region has 15 residues. Source study methods: Amplification with reference gene primers provided the estimates of nucleated cell counts. Method: immunoSEQ multiplex PCR; TCRdb's copy keeps in-frame clones and lacks some. D and trimming were read from the DNA, whereas the V and J calls and clone size are those reported in that table. The sample contains 200,000 or so clones, roughly 84% of which appear only once. The sequencing input was peripheral blood. This receptor was identified in a woman aged 25 to 45 who had recovered from COVID-19. This chain links TRBV27 with TRBJ2-7; weak D call: TRBD2 (6 bases). CDR3 residues: CASSFRPGVGYEQYF. The CDR3 bases are TGTGCCAGCAGTTTCCGACCGGGAGTCGGCTACGAGCAGTACTTC.